The clone carrying this T cell receptor (beta chain) showed up just a few times. No antigen is known for it. The data were obtained in a study of T cells in Graves' hyperthyroidism and ophthalmopathy. Study outcomes and limitations: The model forecast ophthalmopathy, anticipating it by a median about six months before onset. Clonotypes that were expanded in thyroid above 0.001 mostly appeared in blood too.

Orbital computed tomography, thyroid ultrasound, serum thyroxine and TRAb, and clinical symptoms together informed the diagnoses. Amplified TCR beta CDR3 regions came from RNA transcripts. An initial round of RT-PCR targeting the TCR CDR3 relied on the HTBI primer set. TCRdb re-called the multiplex PCR reads through MiXCR, storing one row per CDR3 protein. The sample contains nearly 600,000 distinct CDR3 sequences, 14% of which appear only once. This TCR was sampled from a woman aged 18-29 years with Graves' ophthalmopathy. Specimen: blood.

In DNA form, the CDR3 reads TGCGCCAGCAGCCAAAATGAAAAAAAGCACGATGGCTACACCTTC. Translating it yields CASSQNEKKHDGYTF. V gene TRBV4-1 combines with J gene TRBJ1-2; D gene unclear. The CDR3 is made up of 15 amino acids. Germline V gives CDR1 MGHRA, CDR2 YSYEKL. V lost 2 bases to trimming and J lost 6 bases, with 16 bases between them.